This T cell receptor beta chain was identified during a study of beta chain features in type 1 diabetes. Broader study findings: Type 1 diabetes patients had TCRB CDR3s that were shorter (moderately but significantly so) in all four CD4+ subsets.

The CDR3 is made up of 14 amino acids. Per the germline V gene, CDR1 is SGHRS and CDR2 is YFSETQ. V gave up 4 bases and J gave up 1 base; unmatched junction bases: 4. What was sequenced were expressed TCRB transcripts, since all of the isolated RNA had been reverse transcribed. Libraries were prepared by immunoSEQ multiplex PCR; TCRdb keeps only in-frame clonotypes and omits some of them. The data hold about 340,000 clones, with approximately 15% observed a single time. This clone was seen a few times. What it binds is not known. The receptor was derived from a woman aged 18-35 years with type 1 diabetes. The chain carries TRBV5-1 and TRBJ2-5; the match to TRBD1 covers 7 bases. The sample was naive CD4+ T cells from blood. This CDR3 is CASSLWTGQETQYF. In DNA, the CDR3 is TGCGCCAGCAGCCTTTGGACAGGCCAAGAGACCCAGTACTTC.